This TCR beta chain comes out of a study of blood T cell repertoires in COVID-19. About the study: The United States, Italy and Spain provided the acute and convalescent COVID-19 samples. PBMCs, B-cell-depleted T cells, or T cells provided the cDNA or gDNA that made up the material.

In the authors' workflow: From reference gene primer amplification, estimates of nucleated cell counts were derived. Here immunoSEQ multiplex PCR was the method, and the copy in TCRdb shows in-frame clones only, minus some. The DNA gave D and trimming, while V, J and clone size come from that table. The repertoire holds some 39,000 clones, with 90% to 95% as singletons. Germline loops: CDR1 SGHDT, CDR2 YYEEEE. V shed 3 bases and J 0 bases; nucleotides not matched to a gene: 5. CDR3 size: 15 residues. Sequencing was carried out using peripheral blood. This chain links TRBV5-6 with TRBJ2-7; 8 bases agree with TRBD2. The TCR was taken from a human donor in a cohort sampled during active COVID-19. CDR3 region: CASSYSGTSSYEQYF. The CDR3 bases are TGTGCCAGCAGCTATTCCGGGACTAGCTCCTACGAGCAGTACTTC.